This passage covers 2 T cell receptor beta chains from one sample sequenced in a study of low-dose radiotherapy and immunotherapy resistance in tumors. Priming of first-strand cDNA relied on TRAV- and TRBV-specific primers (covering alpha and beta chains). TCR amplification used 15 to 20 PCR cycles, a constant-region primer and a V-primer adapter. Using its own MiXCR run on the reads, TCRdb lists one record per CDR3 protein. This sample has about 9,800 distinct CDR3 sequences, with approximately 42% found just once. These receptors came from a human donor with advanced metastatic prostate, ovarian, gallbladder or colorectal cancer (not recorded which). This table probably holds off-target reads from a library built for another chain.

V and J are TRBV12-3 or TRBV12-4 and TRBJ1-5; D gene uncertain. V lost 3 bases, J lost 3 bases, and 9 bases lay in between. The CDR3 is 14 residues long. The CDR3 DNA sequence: TGTGCCAGCAGTTTCGGGAGCCCCAATCAGCCCCAGCATTTT. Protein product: CASSFGSPNQPQHF.

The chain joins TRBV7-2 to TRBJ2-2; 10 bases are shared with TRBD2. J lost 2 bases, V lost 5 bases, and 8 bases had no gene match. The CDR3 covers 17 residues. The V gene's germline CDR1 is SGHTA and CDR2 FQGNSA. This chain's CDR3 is CASSPRAGGINTGELFF. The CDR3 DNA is TGTGCCAGCAGCCCAAGAGCGGGGGGGATAAACACCGGGGAGCTGTTTTTT.